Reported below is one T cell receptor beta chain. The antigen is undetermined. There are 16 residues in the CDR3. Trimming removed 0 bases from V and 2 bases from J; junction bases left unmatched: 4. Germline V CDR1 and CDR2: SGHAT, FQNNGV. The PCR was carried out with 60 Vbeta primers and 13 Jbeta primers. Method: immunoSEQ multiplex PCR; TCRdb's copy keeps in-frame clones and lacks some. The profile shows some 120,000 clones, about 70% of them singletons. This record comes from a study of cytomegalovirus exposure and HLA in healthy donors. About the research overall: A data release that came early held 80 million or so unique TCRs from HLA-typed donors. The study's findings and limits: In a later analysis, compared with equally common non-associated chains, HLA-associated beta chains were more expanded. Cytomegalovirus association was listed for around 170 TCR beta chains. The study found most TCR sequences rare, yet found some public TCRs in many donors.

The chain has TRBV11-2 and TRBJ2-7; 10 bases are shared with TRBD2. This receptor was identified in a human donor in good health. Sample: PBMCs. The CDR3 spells CASSLDPSGRPYEQYF. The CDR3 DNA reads TGTGCCAGCAGCTTAGACCCTAGCGGGAGACCCTACGAGCAGTACTTC.